This T cell receptor (beta chain) was retrieved from a study of response to subunit inactivated influenza vaccine. Germline V lookup: CDR1 SGDLS, CDR2 YYNGEE. V lost 0 bases and J 10 bases, leaving 7 bases between the germline ends. The CDR3 is made up of 12 amino acids. The table lists this clonotype with a few counts. MiXCR, applied by TCRdb to the RT-PCR reads, yields one record per CDR3 protein. The profile shows roughly 180,000 distinct CDR3 sequences, nearly 9.5% of them singletons. The clonotype comes from a man aged 45-65 years who received an inactivated influenza vaccine. The sample was non-naive T cells sorted from PBMCs, taken on the day of vaccination. The chain is built from TRBV9 and TRBJ2-2; D uncertain. Here the CDR3 reads CASSVVSKELFF. Written as DNA, the CDR3 is TGTGCCAGCAGCGTAGTAAGTAAGGAGCTGTTTTTT.